This T cell receptor beta chain was captured by sequencing in a study of molecular identifiers for immune sequencing clone quantification. Sorted cell numbers of roughly 20,000 to 1,000,000, with 10%, 30% or 50% RNA, served as input for naive CD8 libraries. Germline lookup yields CDR1 MDHEN and CDR2 SYDVKM. CDR3 length: 13 amino acids. Generation of bulk TCR libraries relied on previously described methods and listed TCR primers. TCRdb reanalysed the PCR reads using MiXCR and keeps one entry per CDR3 protein. The profile shows some 590,000 distinct CDR3 sequences, about 25% of them singletons. In the case of this clonotype: This may come from a read error, since a much larger clone is one base off.

V and J are TRBV28 and TRBJ1-1; the D is unclear. The sample taken for sequencing was naive CD8+ T cells from blood, with Jurkat cell RNA spiked in. Specified subset: FACS-sorted CD8+CD4-CCR7+CD45RA+ naive T cells. This TCR came from a human donor in good health. Some libraries in this study had Jurkat cell RNA spiked in. As DNA, the CDR3 is TGTGCCAGCTTTGCCCCACCGAACACTGGAGCTTTCTTT. It encodes CASFAPPNTGAFF.